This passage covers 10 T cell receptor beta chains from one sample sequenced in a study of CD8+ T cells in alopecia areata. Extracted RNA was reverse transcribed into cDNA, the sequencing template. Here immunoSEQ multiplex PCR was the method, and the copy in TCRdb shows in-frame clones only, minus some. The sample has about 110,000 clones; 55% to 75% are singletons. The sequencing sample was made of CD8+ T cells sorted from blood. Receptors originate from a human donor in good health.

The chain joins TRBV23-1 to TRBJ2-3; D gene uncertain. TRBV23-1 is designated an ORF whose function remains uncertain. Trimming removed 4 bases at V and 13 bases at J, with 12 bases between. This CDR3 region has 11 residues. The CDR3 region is CASSREVPKYF. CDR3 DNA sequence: TGCGCCAGCAGTCGAGAGGTCCCGAAGTATTTT.

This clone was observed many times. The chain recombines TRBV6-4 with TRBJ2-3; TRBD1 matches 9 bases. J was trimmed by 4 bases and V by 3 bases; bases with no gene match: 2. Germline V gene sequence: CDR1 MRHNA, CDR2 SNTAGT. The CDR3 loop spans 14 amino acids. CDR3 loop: CASSEGTGSDTQYF. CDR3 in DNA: TGTGCCAGCAGTGAGGGGACAGGGTCAGATACGCAGTATTTT.

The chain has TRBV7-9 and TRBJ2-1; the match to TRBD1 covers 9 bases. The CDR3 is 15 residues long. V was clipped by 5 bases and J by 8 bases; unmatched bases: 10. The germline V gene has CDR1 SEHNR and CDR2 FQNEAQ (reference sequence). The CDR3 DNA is TGTGCCAGCAGCCCTGGGGACAGGGTAAGATATGAGCAGTTCTTC. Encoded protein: CASSPGDRVRYEQFF.

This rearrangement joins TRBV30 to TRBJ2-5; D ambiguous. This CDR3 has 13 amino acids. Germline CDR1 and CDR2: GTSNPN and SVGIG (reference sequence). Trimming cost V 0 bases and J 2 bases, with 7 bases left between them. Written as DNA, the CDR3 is TGTGCCTGGAGTGTCGGTCTGCAAGAGACCCAGTACTTC. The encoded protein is CAWSVGLQETQYF.

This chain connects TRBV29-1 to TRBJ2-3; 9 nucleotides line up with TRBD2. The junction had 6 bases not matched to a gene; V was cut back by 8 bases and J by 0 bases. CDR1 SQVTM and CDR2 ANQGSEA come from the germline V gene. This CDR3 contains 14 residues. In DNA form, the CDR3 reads TGCAGCTCCCGCGGGGGGGATAGCACAGATACGCAGTATTTT. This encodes CSSRGGDSTDTQYF.

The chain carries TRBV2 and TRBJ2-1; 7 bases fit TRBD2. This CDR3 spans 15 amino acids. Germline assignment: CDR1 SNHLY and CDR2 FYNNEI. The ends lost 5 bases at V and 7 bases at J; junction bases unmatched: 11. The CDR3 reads CASSRLAGTSNEQFF. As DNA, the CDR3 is TGTGCCAGCAGTCGATTAGCGGGCACCTCTAATGAGCAGTTCTTC.

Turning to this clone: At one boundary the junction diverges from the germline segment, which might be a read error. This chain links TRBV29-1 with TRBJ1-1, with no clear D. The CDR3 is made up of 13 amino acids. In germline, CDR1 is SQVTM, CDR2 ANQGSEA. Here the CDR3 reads CSVEDGLNTEAFF. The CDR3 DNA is TGCAGCGTTGAAGACGGTTTGAACACTGAAGCTTTCTTC.

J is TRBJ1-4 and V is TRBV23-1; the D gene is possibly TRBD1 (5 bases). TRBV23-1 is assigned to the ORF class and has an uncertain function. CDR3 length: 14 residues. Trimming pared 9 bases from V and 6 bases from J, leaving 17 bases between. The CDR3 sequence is CARSAGRTDEKLFF. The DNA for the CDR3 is TGCGCCAGGTCTGCAGGGAGAACGGATGAAAAACTGTTTTTT.

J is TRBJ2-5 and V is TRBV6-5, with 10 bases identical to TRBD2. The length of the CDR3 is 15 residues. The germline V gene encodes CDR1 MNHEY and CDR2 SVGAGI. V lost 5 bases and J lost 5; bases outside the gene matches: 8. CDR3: CASSSGLAVAETQYF. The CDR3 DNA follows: TGTGCCAGCAGTAGCGGACTAGCGGTGGCGGAGACCCAGTACTTC.

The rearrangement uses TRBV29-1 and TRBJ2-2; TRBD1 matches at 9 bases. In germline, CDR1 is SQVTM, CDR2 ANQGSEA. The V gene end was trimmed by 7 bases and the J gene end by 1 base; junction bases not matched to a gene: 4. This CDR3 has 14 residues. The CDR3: CSAVDRGNTGELFF. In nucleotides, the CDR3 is TGCAGCGCCGTGGACAGGGGGAACACCGGGGAGCTGTTTTTT.